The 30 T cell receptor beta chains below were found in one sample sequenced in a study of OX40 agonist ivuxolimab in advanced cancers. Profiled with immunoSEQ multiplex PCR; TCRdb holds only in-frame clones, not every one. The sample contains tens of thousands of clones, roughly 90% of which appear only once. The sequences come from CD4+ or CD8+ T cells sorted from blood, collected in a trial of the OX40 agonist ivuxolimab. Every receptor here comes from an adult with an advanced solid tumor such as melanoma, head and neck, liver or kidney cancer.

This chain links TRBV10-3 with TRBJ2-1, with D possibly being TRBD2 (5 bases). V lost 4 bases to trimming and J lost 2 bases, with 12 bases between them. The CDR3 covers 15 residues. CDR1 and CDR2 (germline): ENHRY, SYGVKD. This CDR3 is CAISGGLSPYNEQFF. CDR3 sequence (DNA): TGTGCCATCAGTGGCGGGCTGTCTCCCTACAATGAGCAGTTCTTC.

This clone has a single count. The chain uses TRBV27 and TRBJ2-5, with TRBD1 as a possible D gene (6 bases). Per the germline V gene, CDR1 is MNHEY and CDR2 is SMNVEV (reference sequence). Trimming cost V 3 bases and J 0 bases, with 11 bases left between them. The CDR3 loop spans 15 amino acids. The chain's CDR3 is CASSLAQGYQETQYF. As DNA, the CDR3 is TGTGCCAGCAGTTTGGCCCAGGGGTACCAAGAGACCCAGTACTTC.

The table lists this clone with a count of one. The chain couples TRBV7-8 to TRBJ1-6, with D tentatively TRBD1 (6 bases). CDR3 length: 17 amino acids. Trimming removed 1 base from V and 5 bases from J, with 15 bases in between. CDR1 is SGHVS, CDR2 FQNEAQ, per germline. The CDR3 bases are TGTGCCAGCAGCTTAGTGGGGGGCTCGGGTAATAATTCACCCCTCCACTTT. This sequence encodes CASSLVGGSGNNSPLHF.

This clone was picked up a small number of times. The CDR3 DNA reads TGTGCCAGCTCACGGGTCAGGGGACAGGGTCCAGATACGCAGTATTTT. This gives the protein CASSRVRGQGPDTQYF. The chain employs TRBV18 and TRBJ2-3; TRBD1 matches at 9 bases. CDR1 and CDR2 (germline): KGHSH, LQKENI. The CDR3 is 16 residues long. J was trimmed by 4 bases and V by 4 bases; bases with no gene match: 9.

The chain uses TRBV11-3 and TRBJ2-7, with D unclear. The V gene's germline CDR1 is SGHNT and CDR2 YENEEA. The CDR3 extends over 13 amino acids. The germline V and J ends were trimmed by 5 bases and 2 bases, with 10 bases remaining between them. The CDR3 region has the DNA TGTGCCAGCAGCCCTTCACGACCCTACGAGCAGTACTTC. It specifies CASSPSRPYEQYF.

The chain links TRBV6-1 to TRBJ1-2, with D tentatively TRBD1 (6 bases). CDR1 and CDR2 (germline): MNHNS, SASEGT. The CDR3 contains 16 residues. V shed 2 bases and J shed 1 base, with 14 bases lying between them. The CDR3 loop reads CASSESTGAHNYGYTF. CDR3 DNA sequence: TGTGCCAGCAGTGAATCGACAGGAGCCCATAACTATGGCTACACCTTC.

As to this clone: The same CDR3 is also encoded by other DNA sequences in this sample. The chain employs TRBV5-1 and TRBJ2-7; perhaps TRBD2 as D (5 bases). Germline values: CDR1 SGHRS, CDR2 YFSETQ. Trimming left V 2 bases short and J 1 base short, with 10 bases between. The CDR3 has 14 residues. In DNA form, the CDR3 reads TGCGCCAGCAGCTTAGAGCGGTCTTCCTACGAGCAGTACTTC. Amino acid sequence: CASSLERSSYEQYF.

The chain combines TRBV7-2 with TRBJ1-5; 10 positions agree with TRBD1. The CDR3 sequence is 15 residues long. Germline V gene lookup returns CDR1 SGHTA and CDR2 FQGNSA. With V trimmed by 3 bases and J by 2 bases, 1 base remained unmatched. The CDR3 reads CASSLDRGGNQPQHF. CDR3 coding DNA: TGTGCCAGCAGCTTGGACAGGGGGGGCAATCAGCCCCAGCATTTT.

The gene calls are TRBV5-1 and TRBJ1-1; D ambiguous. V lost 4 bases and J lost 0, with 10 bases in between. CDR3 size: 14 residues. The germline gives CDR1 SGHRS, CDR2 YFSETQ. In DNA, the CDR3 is TGCGCCAGCAGCGAACAAGTTATGAACACTGAAGCTTTCTTT. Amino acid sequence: CASSEQVMNTEAFF.

The CDR3 protein is CASSEFGTGRISYNEQFF. The CDR3 bases are TGTGCCAGCAGTGAATTTGGGACAGGGAGGATCTCCTACAATGAGCAGTTCTTC. The J gene is TRBJ2-1, the V gene TRBV25-1; TRBD1 agrees at 9 bases. Trimming removed 1 base from V and 0 bases from J; junction bases left unmatched: 7. Germline assignment: CDR1 MGHDK and CDR2 SYGVNS. The CDR3 has 18 residues.

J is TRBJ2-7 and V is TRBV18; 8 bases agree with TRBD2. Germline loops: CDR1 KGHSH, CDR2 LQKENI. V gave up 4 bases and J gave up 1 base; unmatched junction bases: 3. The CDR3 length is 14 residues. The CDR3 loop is CASSLREESYEQYF. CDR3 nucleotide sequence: TGTGCCAGCTCACTGCGGGAGGAGTCCTACGAGCAGTACTTC.

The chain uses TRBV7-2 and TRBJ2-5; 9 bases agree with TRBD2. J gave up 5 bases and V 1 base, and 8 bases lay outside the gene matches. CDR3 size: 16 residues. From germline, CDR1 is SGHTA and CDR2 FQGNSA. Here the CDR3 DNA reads TGTGCCAGCAGCTTAGGTATTAGCGGGAGTTCCGAGACCCAGTACTTC. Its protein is CASSLGISGSSETQYF.

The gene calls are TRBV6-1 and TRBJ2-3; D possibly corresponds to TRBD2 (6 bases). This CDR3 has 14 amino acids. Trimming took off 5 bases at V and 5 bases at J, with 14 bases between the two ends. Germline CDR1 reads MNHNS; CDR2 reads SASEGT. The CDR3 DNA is TGTGCCAGCAGTTCGAACCGGAGGGGAGATACGCAGTATTTT. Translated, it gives CASSSNRRGDTQYF.

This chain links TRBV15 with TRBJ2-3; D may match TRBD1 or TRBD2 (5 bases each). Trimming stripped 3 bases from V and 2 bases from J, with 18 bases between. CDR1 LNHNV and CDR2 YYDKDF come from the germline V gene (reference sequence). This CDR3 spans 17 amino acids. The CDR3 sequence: CATSRGVGVTATDTQYF. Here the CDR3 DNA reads TGTGCCACCAGCAGGGGGGTTGGCGTGACCGCCACAGATACGCAGTATTTT. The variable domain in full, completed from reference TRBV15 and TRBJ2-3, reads DAMVIQNPRYQVTQFGKPVTLSCSQTLNHNVMYWYQQKSSQAPKLLFHYYDKDFNNEADTPDNFQSRRPNTSFCFLDIRSPGLGDTAMYLCATSRGVGVTATDTQYFGPGTRLTVL.

Here the CDR3 reads CASTNEGLDNSPLHF. The CDR3 coding sequence is TGTGCCAGCACGAATGAGGGCTTGGATAATTCACCCCTCCACTTT. This chain links TRBV2 with TRBJ1-6; D gene unclear. V lost 7 bases, J lost 5 bases, and 15 bases lay in between. CDR3 length: 15 residues. The germline V gene encodes CDR1 SNHLY and CDR2 FYNNEI.

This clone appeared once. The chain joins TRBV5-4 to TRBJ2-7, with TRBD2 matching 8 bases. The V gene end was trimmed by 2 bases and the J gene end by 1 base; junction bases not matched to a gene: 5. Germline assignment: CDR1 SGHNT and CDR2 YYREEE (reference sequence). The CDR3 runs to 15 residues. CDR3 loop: CASSLRGGASYEQYF. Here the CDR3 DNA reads TGTGCCAGCAGCTTACGGGGGGGAGCTTCCTACGAGCAGTACTTC.

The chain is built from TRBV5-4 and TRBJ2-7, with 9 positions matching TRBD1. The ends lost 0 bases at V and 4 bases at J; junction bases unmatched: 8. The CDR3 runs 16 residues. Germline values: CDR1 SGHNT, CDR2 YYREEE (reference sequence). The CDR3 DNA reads TGTGCCAGCAGCTTGGGCGCCCGACAGGGGGGATACGAGCAGTACTTC. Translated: CASSLGARQGGYEQYF. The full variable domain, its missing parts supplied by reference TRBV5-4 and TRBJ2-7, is ETGVTQSPTHLIKTRGQQVTLRCSSQSGHNTVSWYQQALGQGPQFIFQYYREEENGRGNFPPRFSGLQFPNYSSELNVNALELDDSALYLCASSLGARQGGYEQYFGPGTRLTVT.

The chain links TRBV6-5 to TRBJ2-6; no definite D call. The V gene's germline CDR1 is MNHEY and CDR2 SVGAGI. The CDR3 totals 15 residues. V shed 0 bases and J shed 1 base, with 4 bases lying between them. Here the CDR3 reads CASSYSLSGANVLTF. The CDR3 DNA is TGTGCCAGCAGTTACTCCCTTTCTGGGGCCAACGTCCTGACTTTC.

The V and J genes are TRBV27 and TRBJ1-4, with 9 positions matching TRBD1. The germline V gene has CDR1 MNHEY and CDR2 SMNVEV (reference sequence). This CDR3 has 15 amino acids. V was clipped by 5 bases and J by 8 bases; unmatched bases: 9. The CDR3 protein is CASSLGGTGREKLFF. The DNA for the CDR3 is TGTGCCAGCAGTCTGGGAGGGACAGGGAGAGAAAAACTGTTTTTT. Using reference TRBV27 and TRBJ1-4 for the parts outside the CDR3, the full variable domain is EAQVTQNPRYLITVTGKKLTVTCSQNMNHEYMSWYRQDPGLGLRQIYYSMNVEVTDKGDVPEGYKVSRKEKRNFPLILESPSPNQTSLYFCASSLGGTGREKLFFGSGTQLSVL.

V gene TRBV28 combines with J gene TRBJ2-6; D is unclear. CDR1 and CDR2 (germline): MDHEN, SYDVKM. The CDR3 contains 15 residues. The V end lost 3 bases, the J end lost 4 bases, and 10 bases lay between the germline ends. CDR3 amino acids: CASSLQLRGANVLTF. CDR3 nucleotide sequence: TGTGCCAGCAGTTTGCAACTCAGGGGGGCCAACGTCCTGACTTTC.

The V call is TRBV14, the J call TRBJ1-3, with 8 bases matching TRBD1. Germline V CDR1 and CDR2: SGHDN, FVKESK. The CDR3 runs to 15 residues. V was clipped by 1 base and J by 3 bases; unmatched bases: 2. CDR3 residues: CASSQGRGLGNTIYF. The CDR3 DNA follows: TGTGCCAGCAGCCAAGGCAGGGGGCTTGGAAACACCATATATTTT.

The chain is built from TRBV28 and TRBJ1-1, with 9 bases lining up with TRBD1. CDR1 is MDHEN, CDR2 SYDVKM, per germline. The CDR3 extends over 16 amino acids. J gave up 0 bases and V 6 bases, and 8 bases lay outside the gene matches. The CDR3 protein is CASRPPDRGMNTEAFF. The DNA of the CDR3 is TGTGCCAGCAGACCCCCCGACAGGGGGATGAACACTGAAGCTTTCTTT. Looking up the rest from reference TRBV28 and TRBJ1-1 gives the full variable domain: DVKVTQSSRYLVKRTGEKVFLECVQDMDHENMFWYRQDPGLGLRLIYFSYDVKMKEKGDIPEGYSVSREKKERFSLILESASTNQTSMYLCASRPPDRGMNTEAFFGQGTRLTVV.

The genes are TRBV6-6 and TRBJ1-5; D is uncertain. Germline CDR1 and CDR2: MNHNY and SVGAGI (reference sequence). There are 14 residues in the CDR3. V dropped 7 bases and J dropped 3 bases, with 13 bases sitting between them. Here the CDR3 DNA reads TGTGCCAGCAACGTGGGTGGTAACAATCAGCCCCAGCATTTT. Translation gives CASNVGGNNQPQHF.

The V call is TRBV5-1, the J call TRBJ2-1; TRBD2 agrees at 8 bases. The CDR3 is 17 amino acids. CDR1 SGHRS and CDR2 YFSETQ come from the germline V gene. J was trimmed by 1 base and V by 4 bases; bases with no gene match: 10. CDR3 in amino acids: CASSPLTAGGSYNEQFF. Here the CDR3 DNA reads TGCGCCAGCAGCCCCCTCACCGCGGGGGGATCCTACAATGAGCAGTTCTTC.

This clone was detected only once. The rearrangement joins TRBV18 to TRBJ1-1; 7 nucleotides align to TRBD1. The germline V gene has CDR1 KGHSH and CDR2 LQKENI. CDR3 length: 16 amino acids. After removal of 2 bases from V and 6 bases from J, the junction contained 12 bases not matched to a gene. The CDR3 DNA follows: TGTGCCAGCTCACCATTCGGGACAGAGGGGGCATCTGAAGCTTTCTTT. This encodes CASSPFGTEGASEAFF.

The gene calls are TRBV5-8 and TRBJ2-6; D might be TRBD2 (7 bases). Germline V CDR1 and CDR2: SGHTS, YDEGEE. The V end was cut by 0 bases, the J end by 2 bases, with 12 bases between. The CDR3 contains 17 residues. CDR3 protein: CASSLAGGEPGANVLTF. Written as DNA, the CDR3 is TGTGCCAGCAGCTTGGCGGGGGGCGAGCCTGGGGCCAACGTCCTGACTTTC.

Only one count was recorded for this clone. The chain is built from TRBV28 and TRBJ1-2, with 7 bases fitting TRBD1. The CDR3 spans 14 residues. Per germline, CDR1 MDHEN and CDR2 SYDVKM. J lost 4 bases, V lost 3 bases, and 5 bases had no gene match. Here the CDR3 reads CASSFSTGIYGYTF. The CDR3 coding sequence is TGTGCCAGCAGTTTTTCGACAGGGATCTATGGCTACACCTTC.

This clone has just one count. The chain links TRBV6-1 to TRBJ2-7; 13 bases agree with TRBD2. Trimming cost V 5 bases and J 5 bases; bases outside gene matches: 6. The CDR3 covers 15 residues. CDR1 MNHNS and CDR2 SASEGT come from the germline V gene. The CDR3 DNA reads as TGTGCCAGCAGTCCACTAGCGGGAGGGCCCAACGAGCAGTACTTC. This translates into CASSPLAGGPNEQYF.

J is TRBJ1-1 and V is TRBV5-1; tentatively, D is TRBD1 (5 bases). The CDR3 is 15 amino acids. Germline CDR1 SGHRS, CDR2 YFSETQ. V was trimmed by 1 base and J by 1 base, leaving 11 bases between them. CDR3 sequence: CASSLTGAGNTEAFF. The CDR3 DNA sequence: TGCGCCAGCAGCTTGACTGGGGCAGGGAACACTGAAGCTTTCTTT.

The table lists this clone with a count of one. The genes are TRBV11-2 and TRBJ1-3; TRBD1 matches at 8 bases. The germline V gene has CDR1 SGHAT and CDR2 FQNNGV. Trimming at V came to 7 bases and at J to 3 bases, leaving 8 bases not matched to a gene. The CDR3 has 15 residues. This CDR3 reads CASTRGQGLGNTIYF. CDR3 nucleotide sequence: TGTGCCAGCACCAGGGGGCAAGGGCTTGGAAACACCATATATTTT.